This is a list of T cell receptor beta chains from one sample in a study of T cell repertoires in cytomegalovirus infection. TCRdb used MiXCR to reprocess the reads, holding one entry per CDR3 protein. Of about 230,000 distinct CDR3 sequences listed, 5% to 8.5% are singletons. The source material was PBMCs. The receptors originated from a human donor in good health (CMV status not recorded). Some clones in this sample may be carry-over from other donors' samples. CDR3s include the opening cysteine and the closing phenylalanine or tryptophan. The D gene is left open where the match is weak. Some rows have no size entry. The others give once, few or many, or a class for an expanded clone.

many	TRBV7-9	TRBJ2-5	NA	14	CASSPKGGSETQYF	TGTGCCAGCAGCCCAAAAGGGGGAAGCGAGACCCAGTACTTC
many	TRBV29-1	TRBJ1-1	TRBD1	15	CSVGSGGRVVTEAFF	TGCAGCGTTGGTTCAGGGGGCAGGGTTGTAACTGAAGCTTTCTTT
many	TRBV12-3/TRBV12-4	TRBJ1-5	NA	11	CASRRDQPQHF	TGTGCCAGCAGGAGAGATCAGCCCCAGCATTTT
many	TRBV4-2	TRBJ2-1	NA	16	CASSLLGQPSYNEQFF	TGTGCCAGCAGCCTACTGGGACAACCATCCTACAATGAGCAGTTCTTC
NA	TRBV6-2/TRBV6-3	TRBJ1-2	NA	16	CASNELPVQAYYGYTF	TGTGCCAGCAACGAGTTGCCCGTGCAGGCTTACTATGGCTACACCTTC
many	TRBV7-9	TRBJ2-2	NA	14	CASSLTRIGGELFF	TGTGCCAGCAGCTTAACGCGGATAGGGGGGGAGCTGTTTTTT
NA	TRBV5-1	TRBJ1-4	NA	15	CASSLQGEGSEKLFF	TGCGCCAGCAGCTTACAGGGAGAGGGTAGTGAAAAACTGTTTTTT
many	TRBV5-1	TRBJ2-3	NA	15	CASSLEAGSTDTQYF	TGCGCCAGCAGCTTGGAAGCGGGCTCCACAGATACGCAGTATTTT
once	TRBV7-2	TRBJ2-7	NA	14	CASSLEAARYEQYF	TGTGCCAGCAGCTTAGAAGCGGCACGCTACGAGCAGTACTTC
many	TRBV14	TRBJ1-1	NA	14	CASSLLTGNTEAFF	TGTGCCAGCAGCCTCCTGACAGGGAACACTGAAGCTTTCTTT
many	TRBV7-2	TRBJ2-2	NA	13	CASSLDITGELFF	TGTGCCAGCAGCTTAGACATCACCGGGGAGCTGTTTTTT
few	TRBV12-3/TRBV12-4	TRBJ1-4	TRBD1	15	CASSFRDSRNEKLFF	TGTGCCAGCAGTTTTAGGGACAGCAGGAATGAAAAACTGTTTTTT
many	TRBV7-2	TRBJ2-1	TRBD1	16	CASSFTTGTGYNEQFF	TGTGCCAGCAGCTTTACGACAGGGACGGGCTACAATGAGCAGTTCTTC
many	TRBV7-2	TRBJ1-1	NA	13	CASSLVQGLEAFF	TGTGCCAGCAGCTTAGTCCAGGGTCTTGAAGCTTTCTTT
many	TRBV20-1	TRBJ2-3	TRBD2	15	CSARLSGESTDTQYF	TGCAGTGCTAGACTTAGCGGGGAGAGCACAGATACGCAGTATTTT
many	TRBV7-9	TRBJ2-7	NA	15	CASSWPGEGSYEQYF	TGTGCCAGCAGCTGGCCAGGGGAGGGCTCCTACGAGCAGTACTTC
many	TRBV5-4	TRBJ2-1	TRBD1	12	CASSLGDSEQFF	TGTGCCAGCAGCTTGGGGGACAGCGAGCAGTTCTTC
many	TRBV12-3/TRBV12-4	TRBJ1-6	TRBD1	14	CASSLAGGGSPLHF	TGTGCCAGCAGCTTAGCAGGGGGTGGTTCACCCCTCCACTTT
many	TRBV2	TRBJ2-7	TRBD1	14	CASFETGVNYEQYF	TGTGCCAGCTTTGAGACAGGGGTGAACTACGAGCAGTACTTC
many	TRBV12-3/TRBV12-4	TRBJ1-5	NA	12	CASSSLYQPQHF	TGTGCCAGCAGTTCCCTGTATCAGCCCCAGCATTTT
many	TRBV6-2/TRBV6-3	TRBJ2-2	NA	15	CASRLQGIRTGELFF	TGTGCCAGCAGACTACAGGGAATTCGCACCGGGGAGCTGTTTTTT
many	TRBV7-2	TRBJ1-6	NA	14	CASSPRREGSPLHF	TGTGCCAGCAGCCCCCGACGGGAGGGTTCACCCCTCCACTTT
many	TRBV16	TRBJ2-7	TRBD1	16	CASSQFTGQSFYEQYF	TGTGCCAGCAGCCAATTCACGGGACAGTCCTTTTACGAGCAGTACTTC
many	TRBV7-2	TRBJ2-7	NA	17	CASSLYRWAGQPYEQYF	TGTGCCAGCAGCTTATATCGTTGGGCGGGGCAACCCTACGAGCAGTACTTC
NA	TRBV29-1	TRBJ1-1	TRBD1	14	CSVVRTGGRTEAFF	TGCAGCGTTGTCAGGACAGGGGGACGGACTGAAGCTTTCTTT
many	TRBV7-2	TRBJ1-2	NA	14	CASSLLASTSGYTF	TGTGCCAGCAGCTTACTCGCCTCCACTAGTGGCTACACCTTC
many	TRBV6-2/TRBV6-3	TRBJ2-1	NA	15	CASSYVQGSYNEQFF	TGTGCCAGCAGTTACGTACAGGGCTCCTACAATGAGCAGTTCTTC
many	TRBV30	TRBJ2-3	TRBD1	13	CAWSGQGTDTQYF	TGTGCCTGGAGTGGACAGGGGACAGATACGCAGTATTTT
many	TRBV6-2/TRBV6-3	TRBJ2-7	NA	14	CASTYGRGSYEQYF	TGTGCCAGCACCTACGGCAGGGGCTCCTACGAGCAGTACTTC
many	TRBV7-9	TRBJ2-1	TRBD2	14	CASSLSSGANEQFF	TGTGCCAGCAGCTTGAGTAGCGGGGCAAATGAGCAGTTCTTC
many	TRBV29-1	TRBJ1-1	NA	15	CSVGGQPDRNTEAFF	TGCAGCGTGGGAGGTCAACCGGATAGAAACACTGAAGCTTTCTTT
many	TRBV5-6	TRBJ2-3	TRBD2	16	CASSLRVTSGSDTQYF	TGTGCCAGCAGCTTGCGGGTGACTAGCGGGTCAGATACGCAGTATTTT
many	TRBV6-2/TRBV6-3	TRBJ1-1	TRBD1	13	CASIDRGNTEAFF	TGTGCCAGCATAGACAGGGGGAACACTGAAGCTTTCTTT